This is a list of T cell receptor beta chains from one sample in a study of blood T cell repertoires in COVID-19. Generated by immunoSEQ multiplex PCR, the TCRdb table keeps only in-frame clones and is missing some. The table records 100,000 to 150,000 clones, about 80% of them present only once. Sequenced sample: peripheral blood. Every receptor here comes from a man aged 55 to 70 with acute or convalescent COVID-19. Both conserved end residues are part of each CDR3.

TRBV2,TRBJ1-1,CASRDFRNTEAFF
TRBV7-9,TRBJ2-1,CASSSLAGAYNEQFF
TRBV27,TRBJ2-7,CASSWTRYSYEQYF
TRBV30,TRBJ1-4,CAWTGAGEKLFF
TRBV9,TRBJ2-2,CASGTGNTGELFF
TRBV5-1,TRBJ2-3,CASSWGPVSDTQYF
TRBV28,TRBJ2-7,CASSTTGGAYEQYF
TRBV5-1,TRBJ1-1,CASSLLGGGTEAFF
TRBV5-1,TRBJ1-1,CATSPSGGNTEAFF
TRBV12-5,TRBJ1-1,CASGLVSGGVSTEAFF
TRBV6-5,TRBJ1-2,CASPRQGGNYGYTF
TRBV29-1,TRBJ1-1,CSVLPDRGLRAFF
TRBV7-6,TRBJ2-3,CASSPQSFSTDTQYF
TRBV6-5,TRBJ1-4,CASKRGLPNEKLFF
TRBV18,TRBJ2-7,CASSPPEAREQYF
TRBV18,TRBJ1-3,CASSPPTGWDTIYF
TRBV18,TRBJ2-1,CASSPPNRRGDNEQFF
TRBV20-1,TRBJ1-2,CSASSIYGYTF
TRBV6-5,TRBJ2-2,CASSFRAGELFF
TRBV5-1,TRBJ2-2,CASKRDVTGELFF
TRBV28,TRBJ2-1,CASSSSRLSSYNEQFF
TRBV6-5,TRBJ1-1,CASSNPGRTEAFF
TRBV3-1/TRBV3-2,TRBJ1-3,CASSRLGVSGNTIYF
TRBV6-6,TRBJ2-6,CASSYPRGAGANVLTF
TRBV4-2,TRBJ2-3,CASSQENSGISDTQYF
TRBV28,TRBJ2-2,CASSFSGGRTGELFF
TRBV27,TRBJ1-4,CASSLQGHEKLFF
TRBV6-6,TRBJ2-2,CASTPGSLITGELFF
TRBV19,TRBJ2-3,CASSRTSAARTDTQYF
TRBV6-5,TRBJ2-5,CASSSGWETQYF
TRBV18,TRBJ2-3,CASSRLAGGTTDTQYF
TRBV6-5,TRBJ2-2,CASSYTHWGAGELFF
TRBV24-1,TRBJ2-7,CATSDASALSYEQYF
TRBV9,TRBJ1-4,CASSPQAGAEKLFF
TRBV10-3,TRBJ1-4,CAISGDRGSTNEKLFF
TRBV19,TRBJ2-1,CASNLAGEGEQFF
TRBV18,TRBJ2-7,CASSPRQGEEQYF
TRBV5-5,TRBJ2-4,CASLAGGKNIQYF
TRBV7-3,TRBJ2-2,CASSPTSPSNTGELFF
TRBV14,TRBJ1-2,CASSQAWGLGIGYTF
TRBV24-1,TRBJ2-1,CATSDSGTSGPYNEQFF
TRBV30,TRBJ1-5,CAWSDRGPSQPQHF
TRBV30,TRBJ2-7,CAWSAGTAREQYF
TRBV4-1,TRBJ2-1,CASSHLTAGLNNEQFF
TRBV9,TRBJ2-2,CASSPLGLAATGELFF
TRBV15,TRBJ2-1,CATSSEEGGEQFF
TRBV19,TRBJ1-3,CASSRGQVVLSGNTIYF
TRBV30,TRBJ2-5,CAWSVLSASGRETQYF
TRBV5-4,TRBJ1-4,CASSLNRATNEKLFF
TRBV21-1,TRBJ1-1,CASSSVERSNTEAFF
TRBV7-3,TRBJ2-7,CASSFNRRNEQYF
TRBV10-1,TRBJ2-7,CASSESPTYEQYF
TRBV10-3,TRBJ1-1,CAISESRGEAFF
TRBV4-1,TRBJ1-1,CASSRGGNTEAFF
TRBV7-9,TRBJ2-5,CASEQGDQETQYF
TRBV18,TRBJ2-1,CASSPRAGEGYNEQFF
TRBV30,TRBJ2-7,CAGGRSYEQYF
TRBV24-1,TRBJ2-6,CATSEGGLTGANVLTF
TRBV28,TRBJ1-2,CASSLVGGAALVYGYTF
TRBV30,TRBJ1-5,CAWAEGTGGQPQHF